This TCR beta chain was sequenced during a study of spatial heterogeneity in lung cancer (dated by TCRdb to between 2019 and 2020). Study-level background: More beta-chain than alpha-chain transcripts were consistently detected, likely reflecting higher beta-chain transcript abundance. In tumor regions, TCR transcript counts showed a strong correlation with a T cell transcriptional module score from matched bulk RNA-seq. In the raw uncorrected reads, each unique combination of TCR and UMI appeared more than ten times on average. In non-small cell lung cancer, the study made a quantitative comparison of TCR alpha and beta repertoires among multiple tumor regions, matched nontumor lung and blood. Nonsynonymous mutation counts, determined by whole-exome sequencing of tumor tissue, were related to TCR repertoire features. At surgery, some 200 tumor regions, 64 matched nontumor lung samples and 56 PBMC samples were TCR-sequenced for both alpha and beta chains.

The CDR3 runs 17 residues from the cysteine to the phenylalanine. CDR3 DNA only is kept here, 51 bases in frame from base 1. V is shortened by 2 bases, J by 0 bases, and the region joining them spans 15 bases. Reading the germline V gene gives CDR1 SGHRS and CDR2 YFSETQ. The paper as a whole reports these results and caveats: TCR-seq was estimated to cover only approximately 6.6% of tumor T cells for alpha chains and approximately 13% for beta chains. The number of expanded intratumoral alpha and beta TCRs correlated with the tumor nonsynonymous mutation count. Additional single-cell paired TCR alpha and beta sequencing was considered necessary to confirm, at a functional level, the hypothesis that regional TCRs recognize regional mutations. The count of ubiquitous expanded TCRs correlated with the count of ubiquitous nonsynonymous mutations, and the count of regional expanded TCRs correlated with the count of regional nonsynonymous mutations.

The intended sense of this specimen's time point label: sample taken at primary tumor resection. The donors were 65 to 85 patients from the lung TRACERx cohort who had early-stage, untreated non-small cell lung cancer. Whole RNA extracted from tumor and nontumor lung tissue, or from cryopreserved PBMC samples, was used for TCR sequencing without cell sorting. Patients were selected for TCR sequencing only if sufficient RNA was available from at least two tumor regions. Tumor and adjacent nontumor lung specimens were reviewed by a lung pathologist before selection. This clonotype was seen repeatedly, ten times or more. Its antigen is still unknown. The record has no base qualities; no much larger clone is one base away. Libraries were prepared through 5' RACE. The sequencer was a NextSeq 500. In the TCR library protocol, a unique molecular identifier was attached to each TCR cDNA molecule so that PCR and sequencing errors could be corrected. The original methods were these. TCR identification, UMI-based error correction and CDR3 extraction were all carried out with Decombinator tools. TCRs above a frequency of 2 per 1,000, corresponding to the top 1% of the tumor frequency distribution, were defined as expanded. Expanded tumor TCRs were classed as regional if statistically deemed absent (corrected P<0.05) from at least one tumor region, otherwise ubiquitous. Renyi diversity was computed with the R vegan package after each repertoire had been subsampled 100 times to 5,000 TCRs. CDR3 similarity networks were constructed using string-kernel similarity of amino acid triplets, with links drawn between CDR3s whose pairwise similarity was above 0.82. The public reads were quality trimmed at Q25 with fastp and then assembled into clones with MiXCR by TCRdb, keeping productive beta chains. One record per CDR3 amino acid sequence lists the most common genes and DNA. These V and J calls originate from TCRdb's pipeline instead of the authors' own analysis. This sample comprises around 95,000 distinct CDR3 sequences, 3.5% to 5% of them detected only once. The ten biggest clones cover roughly 20% of the sample.

Rearrangement joined TRBV5-1 to TRBJ1-3; no D gene can be assigned with confidence. Sequenced material: lung tumor tissue, taken at surgery. The TCR was taken from a male donor with early-stage non-small cell lung cancer. The CDR3 in this case is CASSFGNINLSGNTIYF. The sequence in DNA is TGCGCCAGCAGCTTTGGGAATATAAATCTCTCTGGAAACACCATATATTTT.